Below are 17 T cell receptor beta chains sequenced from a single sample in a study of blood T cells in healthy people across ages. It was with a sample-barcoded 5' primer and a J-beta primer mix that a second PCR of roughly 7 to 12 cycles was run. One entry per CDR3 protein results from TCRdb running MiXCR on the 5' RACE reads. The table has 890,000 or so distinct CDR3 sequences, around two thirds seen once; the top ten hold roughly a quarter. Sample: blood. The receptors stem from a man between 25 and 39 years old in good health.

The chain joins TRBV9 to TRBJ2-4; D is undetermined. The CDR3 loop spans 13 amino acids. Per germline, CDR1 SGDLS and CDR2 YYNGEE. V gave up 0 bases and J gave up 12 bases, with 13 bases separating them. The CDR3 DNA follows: TGTGCCAGCAGCGTAGACGGCCTTCAACCTCAGTACTTC. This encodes CASSVDGLQPQYF.

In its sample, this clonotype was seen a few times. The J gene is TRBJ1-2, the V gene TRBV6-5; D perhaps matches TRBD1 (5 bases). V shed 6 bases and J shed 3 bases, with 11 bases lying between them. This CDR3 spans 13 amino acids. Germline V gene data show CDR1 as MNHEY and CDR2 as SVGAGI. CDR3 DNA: TGTGCCAGCAGCACCGGGACCCACTATGGCTACACCTTC. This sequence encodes CASSTGTHYGYTF.

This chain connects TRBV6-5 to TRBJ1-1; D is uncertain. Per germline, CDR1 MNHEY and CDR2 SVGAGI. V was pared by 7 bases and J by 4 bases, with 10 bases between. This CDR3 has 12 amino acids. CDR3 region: CASKGWGTEAFF. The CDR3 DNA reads TGTGCCAGCAAGGGATGGGGCACTGAAGCTTTCTTT.

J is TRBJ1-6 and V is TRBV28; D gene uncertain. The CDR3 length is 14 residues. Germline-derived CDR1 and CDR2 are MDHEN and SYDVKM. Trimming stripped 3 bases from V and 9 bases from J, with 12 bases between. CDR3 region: CASSFQERFSPLHF. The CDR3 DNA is TGTGCCAGCAGTTTCCAGGAAAGGTTTTCACCCCTCCACTTT.

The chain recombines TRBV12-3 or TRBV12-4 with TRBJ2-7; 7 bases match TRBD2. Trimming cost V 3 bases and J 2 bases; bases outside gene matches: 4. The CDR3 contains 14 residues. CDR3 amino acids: CASSFLGTTYEQYF. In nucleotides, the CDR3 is TGTGCCAGCAGTTTTCTCGGGACTACCTACGAGCAGTACTTC.

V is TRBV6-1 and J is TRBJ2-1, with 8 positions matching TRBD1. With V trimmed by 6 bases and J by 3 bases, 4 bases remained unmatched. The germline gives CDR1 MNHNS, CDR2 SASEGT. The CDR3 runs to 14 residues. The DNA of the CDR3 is TGTGCCAGCAGGGGGACAGGAGACTACAATGAGCAGTTCTTC. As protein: CASRGTGDYNEQFF.

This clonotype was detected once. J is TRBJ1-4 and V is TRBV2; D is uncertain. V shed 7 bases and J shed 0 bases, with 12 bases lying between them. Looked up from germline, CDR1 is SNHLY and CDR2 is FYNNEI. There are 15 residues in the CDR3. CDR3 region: CASIEQAATNEKLFF. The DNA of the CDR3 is TGTGCCAGCATAGAGCAGGCCGCAACTAATGAAAAACTGTTTTTT.

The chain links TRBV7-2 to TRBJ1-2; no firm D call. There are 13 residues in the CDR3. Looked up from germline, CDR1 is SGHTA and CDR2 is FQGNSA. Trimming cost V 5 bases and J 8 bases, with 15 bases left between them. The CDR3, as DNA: TGTGCCAGCAGCCTGGGTAGCGTTGGCGGCTACACCTTC. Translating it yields CASSLGSVGGYTF.

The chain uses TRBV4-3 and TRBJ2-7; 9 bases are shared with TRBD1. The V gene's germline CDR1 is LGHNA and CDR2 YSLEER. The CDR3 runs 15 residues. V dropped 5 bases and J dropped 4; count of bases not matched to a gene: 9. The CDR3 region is CASSSGTGPVYEQYF. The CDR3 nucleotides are TGCGCCAGCAGCTCTGGGACAGGGCCGGTTTACGAGCAGTACTTC.

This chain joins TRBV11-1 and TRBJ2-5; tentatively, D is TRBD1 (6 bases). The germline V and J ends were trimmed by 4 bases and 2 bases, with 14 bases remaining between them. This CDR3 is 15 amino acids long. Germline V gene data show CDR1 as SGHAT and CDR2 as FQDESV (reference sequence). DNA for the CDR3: TGTGCCAGCAGCTCTCCTACAGGGCGACAAGAGACCCAGTACTTC. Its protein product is CASSSPTGRQETQYF.

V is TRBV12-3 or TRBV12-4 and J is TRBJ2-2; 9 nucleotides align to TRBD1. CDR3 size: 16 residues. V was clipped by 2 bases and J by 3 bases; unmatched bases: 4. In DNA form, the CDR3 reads TGTGCCAGCAGTTTATCCGGGACAGGGCACACCGGGGAGCTGTTTTTT. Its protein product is CASSLSGTGHTGELFF.

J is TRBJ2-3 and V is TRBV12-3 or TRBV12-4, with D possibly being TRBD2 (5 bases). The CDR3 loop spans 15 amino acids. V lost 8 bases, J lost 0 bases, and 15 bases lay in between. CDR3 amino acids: CASASLEASTDTQYF. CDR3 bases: TGTGCCAGCGCGTCATTGGAGGCTAGCACAGATACGCAGTATTTT.

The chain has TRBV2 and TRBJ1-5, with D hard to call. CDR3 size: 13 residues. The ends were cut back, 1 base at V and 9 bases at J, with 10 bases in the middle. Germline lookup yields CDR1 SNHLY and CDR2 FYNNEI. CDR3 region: CASSEERSRPQHF. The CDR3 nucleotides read TGTGCCAGCAGTGAAGAGCGATCGCGGCCCCAGCATTTT.

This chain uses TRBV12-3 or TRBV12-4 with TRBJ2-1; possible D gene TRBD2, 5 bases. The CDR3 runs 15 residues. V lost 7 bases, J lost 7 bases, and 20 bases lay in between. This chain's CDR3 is CASKPGFGIFNEQFF. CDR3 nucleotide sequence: TGTGCCAGCAAACCGGGGTTCGGCATTTTTAATGAGCAGTTCTTC.

CDR3 loop: CASSPGTGGNTIYF. In nucleotides, the CDR3 is TGCGCCAGCAGCCCTGGGACAGGAGGAAACACCATATATTTT. The rearrangement links TRBV5-1 to TRBJ1-3; TRBD1 agrees at 8 bases. In germline, CDR1 is SGHRS, CDR2 YFSETQ. The CDR3 runs 14 residues. V trimming: 4 bases; J trimming: 4 bases; junction bases outside the gene matches: 4.

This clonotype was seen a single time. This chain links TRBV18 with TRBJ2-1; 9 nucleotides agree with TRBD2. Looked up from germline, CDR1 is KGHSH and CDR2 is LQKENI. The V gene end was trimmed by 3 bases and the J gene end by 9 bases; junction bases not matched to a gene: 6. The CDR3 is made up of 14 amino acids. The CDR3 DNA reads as TGTGCCAGCTCACCGCCTAGCGGGGTAGTTGAGCAGTTCTTC. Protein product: CASSPPSGVVEQFF. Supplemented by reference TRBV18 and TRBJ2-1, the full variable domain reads NAGVMQNPRHLVRRRGQEARLRCSPMKGHSHVYWYRQLPEEGLKFMVYLQKENIIDESGMPKERFSAEFPKEGPSILRIQQVVRGDSAAYFCASSPPSGVVEQFFGPGTRLTVL.

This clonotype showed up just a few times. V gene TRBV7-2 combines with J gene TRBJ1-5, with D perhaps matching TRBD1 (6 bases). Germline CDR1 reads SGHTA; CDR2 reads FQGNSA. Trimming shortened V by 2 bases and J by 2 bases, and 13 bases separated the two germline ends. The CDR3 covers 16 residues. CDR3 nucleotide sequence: TGTGCCAGCAGCTTAAAAGGAGGGGGAGGCAATCAGCCCCAGCATTTT. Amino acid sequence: CASSLKGGGGNQPQHF.